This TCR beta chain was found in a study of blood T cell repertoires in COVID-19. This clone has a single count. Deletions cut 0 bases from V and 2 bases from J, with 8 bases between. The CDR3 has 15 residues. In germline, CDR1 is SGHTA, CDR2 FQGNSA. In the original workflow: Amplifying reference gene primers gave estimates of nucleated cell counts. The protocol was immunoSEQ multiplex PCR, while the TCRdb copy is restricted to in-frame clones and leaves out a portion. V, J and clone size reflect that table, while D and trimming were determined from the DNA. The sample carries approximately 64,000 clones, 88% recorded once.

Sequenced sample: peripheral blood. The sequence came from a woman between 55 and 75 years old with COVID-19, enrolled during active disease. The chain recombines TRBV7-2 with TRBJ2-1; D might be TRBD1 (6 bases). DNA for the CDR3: TGTGCCAGCAGCTTAGCACAGGGAACCTACAATGAGCAGTTCTTC. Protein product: CASSLAQGTYNEQFF.